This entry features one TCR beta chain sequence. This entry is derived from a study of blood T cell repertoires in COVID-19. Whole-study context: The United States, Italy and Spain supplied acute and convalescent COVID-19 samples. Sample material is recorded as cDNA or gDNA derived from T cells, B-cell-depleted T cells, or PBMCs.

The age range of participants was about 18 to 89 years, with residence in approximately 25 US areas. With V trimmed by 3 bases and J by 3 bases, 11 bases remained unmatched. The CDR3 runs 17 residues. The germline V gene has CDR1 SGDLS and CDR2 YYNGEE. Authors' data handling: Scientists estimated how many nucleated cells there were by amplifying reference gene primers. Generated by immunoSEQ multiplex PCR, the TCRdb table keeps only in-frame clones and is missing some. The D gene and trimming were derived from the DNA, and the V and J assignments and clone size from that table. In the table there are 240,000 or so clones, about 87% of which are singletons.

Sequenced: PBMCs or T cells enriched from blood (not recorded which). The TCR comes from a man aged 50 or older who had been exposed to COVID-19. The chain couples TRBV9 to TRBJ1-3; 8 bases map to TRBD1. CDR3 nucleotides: TGTGCCAGCAGCGAAGACCCCCAGGGGGCGATTGGAAACACCATATATTTT. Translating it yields CASSEDPQGAIGNTIYF.